This T cell receptor (beta chain) emerged from a study of regulatory T cells in long-lasting Graves disease (dated by TCRdb to the early 2020s). Regarding the complete study: Persistent Graves' disease meant more than 5 years of antithyroid drug treatment with TSH receptor autoantibodies that stayed positive. On average, persistent Graves' disease patients in the clinical cohort had been on antithyroid drugs for about 9.7 years. This study used TCR sequencing and RNA sequencing of peripheral blood to compare persistent Graves' disease patients against newly diagnosed Graves' disease patients. TCR sequencing covered some 13 persistent and approximately 20 newly diagnosed Graves' disease patients, around 35 samples in total. The study was registered as a clinical trial and conducted in China.

From a lookup of the germline V gene, CDR1 and CDR2 are SGHTA and FQGNSA. Including cysteine and phenylalanine, the CDR3 has 14 amino acids. Only the CDR3 part of the read is kept: 42 bases, read in frame from the first base. The germline ends are 10 bases apart after V is trimmed by 3 bases and J by 2 bases. The method behind the library was multiplex PCR. Instrument on record: Illumina HiSeq 4000. CDR3 regions were amplified by Arm-PCR with iRepertoire HTBI primers to construct TCR beta libraries. Gel purification was performed on PCR products prior to sequencing. On the study's bioinformatics: Gene usage analysis of CDR3 amino acid clonotypes used the 60 to 80 TRBV and around 14 TRBJ segments found across samples. COPE and FqMerger were used to merge filtered high-quality paired reads into contigs. BLAST was used to align contigs to IMGT TRBV, TRBD and TRBJ reference genes, and CDR3 was defined according to IMGT. Any clonotype with a frequency above 0.1% was classified as a highly expanded clone. Shannon entropy served as the measure of repertoire diversity, while the Gini coefficient captured V-J evenness. Clonotypes shared by more than one individual were considered public. The public reads were quality trimmed at Q25 with fastp and then assembled into clones with MiXCR by TCRdb, keeping productive beta chains. Rows are unified per CDR3 protein, each entry keeping the most common DNA and genes. The V and J calls and clone size are TCRdb's, not the authors'. The sample records about 400,000 distinct CDR3 sequences, around 20% of which are singletons. The ten largest clones represent around 21% of the sample.

Here is what the overall study found, with its caveats: Lower TCR Shannon entropy and fewer highly expanded clones were observed in persistent Graves' disease patients than in newly diagnosed patients, which suggested clonal expansion. Because the primary lesion, thyroid tissue, could not be accessed, the study looked at peripheral blood alone. Sequencing and analysis were restricted to the TCR beta chain. The small sample size was acknowledged by the authors as a limitation that may reduce accuracy. A larger number of public clonotypes was shared among persistent patients (2,741) than among newly diagnosed patients (around 970). Preferential use of TRBV28, TRBJ1-2 and TRBJ2-5 was observed in persistent disease, whereas TRBV20-1 and TRBJ2-1 were favored in newly diagnosed disease.

What this sample's time point label stands for: persistent/refractory GD, antithyroid drugs over 5 years with positive TRAb. For both TCR sequencing and RNA sequencing, RNA was extracted from PBMCs using TRIzol. Graves' disease was diagnosed according to American Thyroid Association guidelines. Patients were recruited from an endocrinology department in Xi'an, China. Each patient gave 9 to 10 milliliters of peripheral blood, collected in an EDTA anticoagulant tube. Ficoll Paque Plus density gradient separation was used to isolate PBMCs, and no further T cell sorting was performed. An Agilent 2100 Bioanalyzer and agarose gel were used to check RNA quality, and a NanoDrop 2000 was used to measure RNA concentration. This clonotype was counted many times. Its antigen is not yet known. The record has no base qualities; no much larger clone is one base away.

Sequencing was performed on peripheral blood mononuclear cells (PBMCs), taken when the disease was refractory, from a patient treated with antithyroid drugs. The chain was built from TRBV7-2 and TRBJ1-1, with no confident D gene call. This receptor was obtained from a female donor with Graves disease. For the CDR3, the sequence is CASSFRTANTEAFF. The DNA sequence follows: TGTGCCAGCAGCTTCCGGACGGCAAACACTGAAGCTTTCTTT.